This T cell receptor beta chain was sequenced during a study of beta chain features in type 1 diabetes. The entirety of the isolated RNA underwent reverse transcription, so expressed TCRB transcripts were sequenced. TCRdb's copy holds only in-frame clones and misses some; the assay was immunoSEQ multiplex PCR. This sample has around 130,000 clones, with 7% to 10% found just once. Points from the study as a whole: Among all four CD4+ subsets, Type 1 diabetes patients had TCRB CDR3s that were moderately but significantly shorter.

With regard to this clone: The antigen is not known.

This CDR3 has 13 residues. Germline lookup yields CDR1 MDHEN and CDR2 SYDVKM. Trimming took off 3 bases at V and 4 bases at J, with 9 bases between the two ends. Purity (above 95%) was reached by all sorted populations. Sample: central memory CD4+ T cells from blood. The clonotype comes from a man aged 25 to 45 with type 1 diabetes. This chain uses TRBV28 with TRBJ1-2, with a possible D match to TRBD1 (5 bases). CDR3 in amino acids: CASSFSGVYGYTF. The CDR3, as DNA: TGTGCCAGCAGTTTTTCGGGGGTCTATGGCTACACCTTC.